A selection of T cell receptor beta chains follows, all from one sample in a study of regulatory T cells in long-lasting Graves disease. In TCRdb, the multiplex PCR reads were re-called with MiXCR into one record per CDR3 protein. The sample lists about 400,000 distinct CDR3 sequences, less than 25% seen once, with around 20% in the top ten. The source was peripheral blood mononuclear cells (PBMCs), collected when the disease was refractory, from a patient treated with antithyroid drugs. Receptors originate from a female donor with Graves disease. CDR3s include the opening cysteine and the closing phenylalanine or tryptophan. The D gene is left open where the match is weak.

v_call d_call cdr3_aa
TRBV3-1 NA CASSHSQGNQPQHF
TRBV7-9 NA CASSASKEPNTEAFF
TRBV19 TRBD2 CASSGGAGELFF
TRBV5-6 NA CASSLVGGEKLFF
TRBV7-2 NA CASSLSQWNSPLHF
TRBV20-1 TRBD2 CSATGLAGPQEGQYF
TRBV2 NA CASSQDPGTRELFF
TRBV9 NA CASSVGRYTEAFF
TRBV7-8 TRBD1 CASSPRDRQNTEAFF
TRBV10-3 NA CAISDQTKNTEAFF
TRBV6-2/TRBV6-3 NA CASRHGQSNQPQHF
TRBV9 TRBD2 CASSVEAGEYGGELFF
TRBV7-9 NA CASSLGRGEAIQYF
TRBV28 NA CASSSPEVLEQYF
TRBV6-2/TRBV6-3 TRBD2 CASSFGGSVHEQYF
TRBV27 TRBD1 CASRTPGGYEQYF
TRBV12-3/TRBV12-4 TRBD2 CASRLLAGSGHEQFF
TRBV27 TRBD1 CASSSILTGAHEQYF
TRBV6-1 NA CASSEGGLRAHEQYF
TRBV10-1 NA CASSESGGLGYTF
TRBV12-3/TRBV12-4 NA CASSIPRDTGELFF
TRBV28 TRBD2 CASSLGDYANNEQFF
TRBV27 TRBD1 CASSSLGTGATDTQYF
TRBV6-1 NA CASSPQPSSGNTIYF
TRBV19 NA CASSRLLVVGELFF
TRBV12-3/TRBV12-4 NA CASSPGSGTDTQYF
TRBV15 NA CATSRDSNFGELFF
TRBV20-1 TRBD2 CSAKGSGSIDEQFF
TRBV6-1 NA CASREFSYEQYF
TRBV28 TRBD1 CASSNPGQGNYGYTF
TRBV18 TRBD1 CASSPLSTGVYYEQYF
TRBV12-3/TRBV12-4 NA CASSFSAGSGEKLFF
TRBV29-1 TRBD1 CSVEDQRDRESNQPQHF
TRBV10-3 TRBD1 CAIRGQGNEKLFF
TRBV20-1 TRBD1 CSARDTRDRPEKLFF
TRBV7-2 TRBD2 CASRGIAGVGEQYF
TRBV12-3/TRBV12-4 TRBD1 CASSLALGQGYHEQYF
TRBV5-1 NA CASSPRGDTNQPQHF
TRBV20-1 TRBD1 CSAAQTGVEAFF
TRBV2 TRBD2 CASRGGLAGYRDEQFF
TRBV7-2 TRBD2 CASSSGTRVNQETQYF
TRBV30 NA CAWSITAINQPQHF
TRBV7-2 NA CASSPSLRGSTEAFF
TRBV7-9 NA CASRGWTAGNEKLFF
TRBV28 TRBD2 CASSRGVVDYEQYF
TRBV11-2 TRBD2 CASSWEAGVGTDTQYF
TRBV30 TRBD2 CAWMPGLAGTGELFF
TRBV7-8 NA CASSPYTGELFF
TRBV10-3 TRBD1 CAIRDRGQDGYTF
TRBV2 NA CASRKDVDYGYTF